This entry lists 25 T cell receptor beta chains sequenced from one sample in a study of blood T cell repertoires in COVID-19. Profiled with immunoSEQ multiplex PCR; TCRdb holds only in-frame clones, not every one. The sample consists of approximately 230,000 clones, 84% of them appearing once. Source material: peripheral blood. The receptors originated from a man aged 30 to 39 with active or convalescent COVID-19.

This clone was counted only a few times. The rearrangement links TRBV28 to TRBJ2-1, with TRBD2 matching 10 bases. The CDR3 covers 18 residues. V lost 5 bases to trimming and J lost 1 base; unmatched junction nucleotides: 11. From germline, CDR1 is MDHEN and CDR2 SYDVKM. The CDR3 coding sequence is TGTGCCAGCAGTCCTTATCCTAGCGGGGGAAATTCCTACAATGAGCAGTTCTTC. This gives the protein CASSPYPSGGNSYNEQFF.

This chain uses TRBV19 with TRBJ1-5, with D hard to call. Germline CDR1 is LNHDA and CDR2 is SQIVND (reference sequence). The CDR3 sequence is 13 residues long. The V end lost 4 bases, the J end lost 6 bases, and 10 bases lay between the germline ends. The CDR3 is CASSKEGGQPQHF. DNA for the CDR3: TGTGCCAGTAGTAAGGAGGGTGGTCAGCCCCAGCATTTT.

This chain uses TRBV7-9 with TRBJ2-3; weak D call: TRBD1 (6 bases). The CDR3 is 15 amino acids. V shed 5 bases and J shed 0 bases, with 12 bases lying between them. Germline V CDR1 and CDR2: SEHNR, FQNEAQ (reference sequence). The CDR3, as DNA: TGTGCCAGCAGCCCAGGGGATGTGAGCACAGATACGCAGTATTTT. Its protein is CASSPGDVSTDTQYF. The full variable domain, rest sourced from reference TRBV7-9 and TRBJ2-3, is DTGVSQNPRHKITKRGQNVTFRCDPISEHNRLYWYRQTLGQGPEFLTYFQNEAQLEKSRLLSDRFSAERPKGSFSTLEIQRTEQGDSAMYLCASSPGDVSTDTQYFGPGTRLTVL.

V is TRBV5-5 and J is TRBJ2-7; D might be TRBD2 (5 bases). Trimming left V 3 bases short and J 1 base short, with 11 bases between. The V gene's germline CDR1 is SGHKS and CDR2 YYEKEE (reference sequence). This CDR3 is built from 14 residues. Here the CDR3 reads CASSSVSGSYEQYF. Here the CDR3 DNA reads TGTGCCAGCAGCTCCGTTTCGGGGTCCTACGAGCAGTACTTC.

The chain employs TRBV28 and TRBJ1-2; 8 bases agree with TRBD1. Germline V gives CDR1 MDHEN, CDR2 SYDVKM. Germline trimming cut 3 bases from V and 5 bases from J; bases unmatched to any gene: 11. This CDR3 has 16 residues. The CDR3 nucleotides read TGTGCCAGCAGTTTGCCGGGACAGGAGCTTAATTATGGCTACACCTTC. Residues: CASSLPGQELNYGYTF.

J is TRBJ1-3 and V is TRBV4-1; no clear D. This CDR3 is built from 17 residues. Per germline, CDR1 MGHRA and CDR2 YSYEKL. Trimming pared 5 bases from V and 0 bases from J, leaving 17 bases between. The CDR3: CASSSKIVEYSGNTIYF. Here the CDR3 DNA reads TGCGCCAGCAGCTCCAAAATAGTAGAGTACTCTGGAAACACCATATATTTT.

The chain uses TRBV27 and TRBJ2-1; 12 nucleotides agree with TRBD1. This CDR3 comprises 15 residues. Losses at the gene ends were 5 bases for V and 8 bases for J; bases not matched to a gene: 7. In germline, CDR1 is MNHEY, CDR2 SMNVEV (reference sequence). CDR3 nucleotides: TGTGCCAGCAGTCCAGGGACAGGGGGCTTGGATGAGCAGTTCTTC. It specifies CASSPGTGGLDEQFF.

In its sample, this clone was seen a few times. V and J are TRBV7-6 and TRBJ2-1; TRBD2 aligns across 8 bases. Trimming took 4 bases from V and 7 from J; bases not matched to a gene: 24. The CDR3 covers 20 residues. Germline CDR1 SGHVS, CDR2 FNYEAQ. Here the CDR3 reads CASSSFSHPSGSVGINEQFF. The CDR3 DNA follows: TGTGCCAGCAGCTCCTTTTCCCACCCTAGCGGGTCCGTGGGGATAAATGAGCAGTTCTTC.

This clone was counted between two and nine times. The J gene is TRBJ2-4, the V gene TRBV30; weak D call: TRBD1 (5 bases). The germline V and J ends were trimmed by 1 base and 1 base, with 8 bases remaining between them. Germline CDR1 and CDR2: GTSNPN and SVGIG (reference sequence). The CDR3 length is 14 residues. CDR3 DNA sequence: TGTGCCTGGAGTGCAGGGCTCGCCAAAAACATTCAGTACTTC. Protein product: CAWSAGLAKNIQYF.

The count of this clone is one. The V gene is TRBV19, the J gene TRBJ2-3, with 7 positions matching TRBD1. V shed 6 bases, J shed 3 bases, and the junction held 15 bases outside the gene matches. Looked up from germline, CDR1 is LNHDA and CDR2 is SQIVND (reference sequence). This CDR3 has 17 amino acids. As DNA, the CDR3 is TGTGCCAGTAGCCCCATATTTACAGGGGTCCGAACAGATACGCAGTATTTT. Protein: CASSPIFTGVRTDTQYF.

V gene TRBV7-4 combines with J gene TRBJ1-4; D is perhaps TRBD1 (5 bases). This CDR3 has 19 amino acids. Trimming left V 6 bases short and J 4 bases short, with 27 bases between. Germline loops: CDR1 SGHVT, CDR2 SQSDAQ. For the CDR3, the DNA is TGTGCCAGCAGTCGCAGGACGGGAGGCGGCAGGGTGAATAATGAAAAACTGTTTTTT. Protein product: CASSRRTGGGRVNNEKLFF.

This clone was observed a few times. The chain couples TRBV6-5 to TRBJ2-5; tentatively, D is TRBD2 (5 bases). Germline V lookup: CDR1 MNHEY, CDR2 SVGAGI. V was trimmed by 10 bases and J by 2 bases, leaving 14 bases between them. This CDR3 comprises 13 residues. DNA of the CDR3: TGTGCCACCCTTAGGCGCGGGCAAGAGACCCAGTACTTC. Amino acid sequence: CATLRRGQETQYF.

The chain carries TRBV28 and TRBJ1-4; tentatively, D is TRBD1 (6 bases). CDR1 is MDHEN, CDR2 SYDVKM, per germline. With 8 bases removed from V and 8 bases from J, the gap between germline ends came to 15 bases. This CDR3 is 13 amino acids long. The CDR3 sequence is CASGGARGEKLFF. CDR3 coding DNA: TGTGCCAGCGGGGGGGCGCGAGGAGAAAAACTGTTTTTT.

This chain uses TRBV5-1 with TRBJ2-7; TRBD2 matches 10 bases. The ends lost 4 bases at V and 2 bases at J; junction bases unmatched: 9. Germline V gives CDR1 SGHRS, CDR2 YFSETQ. The CDR3 spans 16 residues. The CDR3 loop reads CASSPSLLAGTYEQYF. In DNA, the CDR3 is TGCGCCAGCAGCCCGTCCCTACTAGCGGGAACCTACGAGCAGTACTTC.

This clone was found once. The chain recombines TRBV27 with TRBJ2-7, with TRBD1 identical over 8 bases. Germline-derived CDR1 and CDR2 are MNHEY and SMNVEV (reference sequence). Trimming took 2 bases from V and 3 from J; bases not matched to a gene: 6. CDR3 length equals 15 residues. CDR3 sequence: CASSLEWDRLYEQYF. The DNA of the CDR3 is TGTGCCAGCAGTTTAGAATGGGACAGGCTCTACGAGCAGTACTTC.

The chain combines TRBV7-9 with TRBJ2-1; 15 bases agree with TRBD2. Germline V gene lookup returns CDR1 SEHNR and CDR2 FQNEAQ (reference sequence). The J segment lost 7 bases and the V segment lost 5 bases, leaving 12 bases of the junction unmatched. The CDR3 is made up of 18 amino acids. In nucleotides, the CDR3 is TGTGCCAGCAGCCCCCTCCTAGGACTAGCGGGGGGGCGGAATGAGCAGTTCTTC. Its protein is CASSPLLGLAGGRNEQFF.

This chain joins TRBV6-5 and TRBJ2-3; TRBD1 aligns across 8 bases. Germline trimming cut 7 bases from V and 1 base from J; bases unmatched to any gene: 4. The CDR3 runs to 14 residues. CDR1 and CDR2 from the germline V gene are MNHEY and SVGAGI. CDR3 amino acids: CASNQDRGTDTQYF. CDR3 DNA: TGTGCCAGCAACCAGGACAGGGGCACAGATACGCAGTATTTT.

V gene TRBV24-1 combines with J gene TRBJ2-1; no reliable D call. Germline CDR1 reads KGHDR; CDR2 reads SFDVKD. The CDR3 sequence is 11 residues long. Trimming pared 10 bases from V and 8 bases from J, leaving 11 bases between. The CDR3 DNA sequence: TGTGCCACTTCCAGCGCGGATGAGCAGTTCTTC. Translating gives CATSSADEQFF.

The chain recombines TRBV20-1 with TRBJ1-2; tentatively, D is TRBD1 (5 bases). The CDR3 loop spans 13 amino acids. Germline CDR1 is DFQATT and CDR2 is SNEGSKA (reference sequence). Trimming cost V 3 bases and J 5 bases, with 13 bases left between them. In DNA form, the CDR3 reads TGCAGTGCTAGTCCCAGGGATGGGTATGGCTACACCTTC. It encodes CSASPRDGYGYTF.

V is TRBV4-3 and J is TRBJ2-2, with 8 bases matching TRBD1. Germline assignment: CDR1 LGHNA and CDR2 YSLEER. V lost 0 bases to trimming and J lost 6 bases; unmatched junction nucleotides: 12. CDR3 size: 18 residues. The chain's CDR3 is CASSQDGLRQGWPGELFF. The CDR3 DNA is TGCGCCAGCAGCCAAGACGGGTTGAGACAGGGGTGGCCCGGGGAGCTGTTTTTT.

The genes are TRBV21-1 and TRBJ2-7; whether TRBD1, the table's D call, matches the DNA was not checked. TRBV21-1 is assigned pseudogene status. CDR3 length: 17 amino acids. Written as DNA, the CDR3 is TGTGCCAGCAGCGCATCCGGGACAGGGACTGGGTCCTACGAGCAGTACTTC. Amino acids: CASSASGTGTGSYEQYF.

The chain recombines TRBV28 with TRBJ2-1; 9 bases match TRBD2. V was pared by 4 bases and J by 9 bases, with 7 bases of the junction left unmatched. The CDR3 consists of 14 residues. Germline assignment: CDR1 MDHEN and CDR2 SYDVKM. The CDR3 region has the DNA TGTGCCAGCAGTTGGCGGGGGGGCCGGTCTGAGCAGTTCTTC. Its protein product is CASSWRGGRSEQFF.

This chain connects TRBV6-5 to TRBJ2-3, with D hard to call. The CDR3 loop spans 12 amino acids. Trimming stripped 9 bases from V and 2 bases from J, with 9 bases between. Germline V gene data show CDR1 as MNHEY and CDR2 as SVGAGI. CDR3 nucleotides: TGTGCCAGTCTTATTTCCACAGATACGCAGTATTTT. It encodes CASLISTDTQYF.

The V gene is TRBV29-1, the J gene TRBJ2-1; no firm D call. CDR3 length: 11 amino acids. Germline values: CDR1 SQVTM, CDR2 ANQGSEA. The germline V and J ends were trimmed by 6 bases and 4 bases, with 7 bases remaining between them. In nucleotides, the CDR3 is TGCAGCGTACTCTCTTACAATGAGCAGTTCTTC. As protein: CSVLSYNEQFF.

This chain links TRBV6-5 with TRBJ1-5, with 7 nucleotides matching TRBD1. The V and J ends lost 6 bases and 4 bases, in that order; junction bases with no gene match: 9. Germline V gene sequence: CDR1 MNHEY, CDR2 SVGAGI. The CDR3 is made up of 15 amino acids. CDR3 coding DNA: TGTGCCAGCAGAGCCCGACAGGGACAGAATCAGCCCCAGCATTTT. Amino acid sequence: CASRARQGQNQPQHF.